This record concerns one TCR beta chain sequence. The data were obtained in a study of blood T cells in healthy people across ages. Combining a sample-barcoded 5' primer with a J-beta primer mix, a second PCR ran for roughly 6 to 12 cycles. Each CDR3 protein is one row after TCRdb ran MiXCR on the 5' RACE reads. The table includes 1.5 million to 2 million distinct CDR3 sequences, approximately 28% detected once. Germline-derived CDR1 and CDR2 are LGHNA and YSLEER. Deletions cut 0 bases from V and 2 bases from J, with 11 bases between. The CDR3 runs to 16 residues. This receptor was identified in a woman in her thirties in good health. The sequenced sample was blood. This chain links TRBV4-3 with TRBJ1-5; no reliable D call. CDR3 sequence reads: CASSQDHREGNQPQHF. As DNA, the CDR3 is TGCGCCAGCAGCCAAGATCACCGGGAGGGCAATCAGCCCCAGCATTTT.